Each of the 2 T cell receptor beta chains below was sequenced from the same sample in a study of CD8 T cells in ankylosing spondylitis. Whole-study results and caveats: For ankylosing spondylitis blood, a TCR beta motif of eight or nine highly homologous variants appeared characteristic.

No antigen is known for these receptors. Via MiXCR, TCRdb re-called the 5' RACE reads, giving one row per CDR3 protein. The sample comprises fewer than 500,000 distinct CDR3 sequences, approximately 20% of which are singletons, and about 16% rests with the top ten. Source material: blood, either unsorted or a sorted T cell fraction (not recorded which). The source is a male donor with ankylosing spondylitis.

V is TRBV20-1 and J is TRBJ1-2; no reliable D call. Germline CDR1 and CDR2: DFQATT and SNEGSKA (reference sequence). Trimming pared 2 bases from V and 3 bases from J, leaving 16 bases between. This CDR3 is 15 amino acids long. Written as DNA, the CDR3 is TGCAGTGCTAGACCTCGGACGGAGATTTACTATGGCTACACCTTC. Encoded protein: CSARPRTEIYYGYTF.

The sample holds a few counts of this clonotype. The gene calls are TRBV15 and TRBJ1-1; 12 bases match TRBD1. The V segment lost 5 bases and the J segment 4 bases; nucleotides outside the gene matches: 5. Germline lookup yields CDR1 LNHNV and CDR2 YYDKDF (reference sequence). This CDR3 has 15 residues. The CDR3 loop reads CATSQGTGGFTEAFF. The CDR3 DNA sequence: TGTGCCACCAGCCAGGGGACAGGGGGCTTCACTGAAGCTTTCTTT.